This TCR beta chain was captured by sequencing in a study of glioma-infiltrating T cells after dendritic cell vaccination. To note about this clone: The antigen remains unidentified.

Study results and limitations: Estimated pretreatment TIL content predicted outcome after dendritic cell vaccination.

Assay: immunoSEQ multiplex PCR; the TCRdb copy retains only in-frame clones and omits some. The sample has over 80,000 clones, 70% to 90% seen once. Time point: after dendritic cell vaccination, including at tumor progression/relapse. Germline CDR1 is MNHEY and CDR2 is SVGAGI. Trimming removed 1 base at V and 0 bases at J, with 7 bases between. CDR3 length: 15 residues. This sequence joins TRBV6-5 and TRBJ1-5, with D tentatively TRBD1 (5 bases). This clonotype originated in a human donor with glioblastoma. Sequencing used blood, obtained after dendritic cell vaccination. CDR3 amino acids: CASSYLGPSNQPQHF. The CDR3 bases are TGTGCCAGCAGTTACTTGGGGCCTAGCAATCAGCCCCAGCATTTT.